A selection of T cell receptor beta chains follows, all from one sample in a study of blood T cell repertoires in COVID-19. Profiled with immunoSEQ multiplex PCR; TCRdb holds only in-frame clones, not every one. The data show under 250,000 clones, around nine tenths seen once. Sequenced: peripheral blood. The receptor source for this set is a woman aged 40 to 49 with acute or convalescent COVID-19. Each CDR3 is given with its conserved first and last residue. Fields, in order: V gene, CDR3 length, CDR3 protein.

v_call: TRBV7-3
cdr3_length: 15
cdr3_aa: CASSLSAGPTDTQYF

v_call: TRBV27
cdr3_length: 15
cdr3_aa: CASLSDRRTNYGYTF

v_call: TRBV19
cdr3_length: 13
cdr3_aa: CASSIGGDSPLHF

v_call: TRBV4-1
cdr3_length: 16
cdr3_aa: CASSRLVDRRERALHF

v_call: TRBV29-1
cdr3_length: 12
cdr3_aa: CSSGQTNTEAFF

v_call: TRBV7-8
cdr3_length: 14
cdr3_aa: CASSPRTGGPEAFF

v_call: TRBV4-1
cdr3_length: 14
cdr3_aa: CASSRDPRPNEQFF

v_call: TRBV7-2
cdr3_length: 14
cdr3_aa: CASSRQGGNSPLHF

v_call: TRBV7-6
cdr3_length: 17
cdr3_aa: CASSPGHRGPGNQPQHF

v_call: TRBV4-2
cdr3_length: 17
cdr3_aa: CASSQDPAGAITGELFF

v_call: TRBV6-5
cdr3_length: 15
cdr3_aa: CASTSGAFSYNEQFF

v_call: TRBV2
cdr3_length: 14
cdr3_aa: CASSDGTGMGEAFF

v_call: TRBV19
cdr3_length: 14
cdr3_aa: CASWTGRYDEKLFF

v_call: TRBV10-1
cdr3_length: 13
cdr3_aa: CASSEPFQNTQYF

v_call: TRBV7-8
cdr3_length: 15
cdr3_aa: CASSQDRGYNSPLHF

v_call: TRBV6-5
cdr3_length: 11
cdr3_aa: CASTIGNTIYF

v_call: TRBV9
cdr3_length: 14
cdr3_aa: CASSLGQGYNEQFF

v_call: TRBV3-1/TRBV3-2
cdr3_length: 13
cdr3_aa: CASSQNRDTEAFF

v_call: TRBV19
cdr3_length: 13
cdr3_aa: CASMYGGNSPLHF

v_call: TRBV4-1
cdr3_length: 13
cdr3_aa: CASSQVGEETQYF

v_call: TRBV5-5
cdr3_length: 14
cdr3_aa: CASSPSWRYYGYTF

v_call: TRBV5-1
cdr3_length: 15
cdr3_aa: CASSLGQPLNTEAFF

v_call: TRBV4-1
cdr3_length: 13
cdr3_aa: CASSQAVPSPLHF

v_call: TRBV9
cdr3_length: 14
cdr3_aa: CASSVEGLTNIQYF

v_call: TRBV10-1
cdr3_length: 14
cdr3_aa: CASKKNRLSGELFF

v_call: TRBV5-4
cdr3_length: 15
cdr3_aa: CASSSALRVGTEAFF